This is a list of T cell receptor beta chains from one sample in a study of cytomegalovirus exposure and HLA in healthy donors. Repertoires were generated with immunoSEQ multiplex PCR, while TCRdb's copy carries only in-frame clones and drops some. The sample has fewer than 130,000 clones, 79% seen once. The sample was PBMCs. The receptors come from a man younger than 45 in good health and CMV-seropositive. The CDR3 runs from the conserved cysteine through the conserved F or W. Fields, in order: CDR3 DNA, CDR3 protein, V gene, J gene, D gene, clone size. The D gene is left open where the match is weak. Clone size is shown for a subset of rows, as once, few, many or a class of expanded clone.

TGCGCCAGCAGCTTTACTAGCGGAGGCACAGATACGCAGTATTTT,CASSFTSGGTDTQYF,TRBV5-1,TRBJ2-3,TRBD2,few
TGTGCCAGTAGTAACCGTCTTAAAACAGGGGAAAGCAATCAGCCCCAGCATTTT,CASSNRLKTGESNQPQHF,TRBV19,TRBJ1-5,TRBD1,NA
TGCGCCAGCAGCTCACCGGGACTAGCGGGGGGGGAGGGCAATGAGCAGTTCTTC,CASSSPGLAGGEGNEQFF,TRBV4-1,TRBJ2-1,TRBD2,NA
TGCGCCAGCAGCTCCCGGACAGATGAGCAGTTCTTC,CASSSRTDEQFF,TRBV5-1,TRBJ2-1,NA,NA
TGTGCCAGCTCACCGCGGTCCGATCGGGAGACCCAGTACTTC,CASSPRSDRETQYF,TRBV18,TRBJ2-5,NA,NA
TGTGCCAGCTCACCAGGGCAGGGGAATCAGCCCCAGCATTTT,CASSPGQGNQPQHF,TRBV18,TRBJ1-5,NA,NA
TGTGCCAGCAGCGATACCGGGACAGGGGGTATGAACACTGAAGCTTTCTTT,CASSDTGTGGMNTEAFF,TRBV7-9,TRBJ1-1,TRBD1,few
TGTTCCAGCAGCTTAGAGCGTTGGGAGGGAGCCGATGGCTACACCTTC,CSSSLERWEGADGYTF,TRBV7-9,TRBJ1-2,NA,NA
TGTGCCATCGAGACAGGGGCCGAGCAGTACTTC,CAIETGAEQYF,TRBV10-3,TRBJ2-7,TRBD1,NA
TGCGCCAGCAGCCAGCCCTGGACTAGCGGGGGGCGCACAGATACGCAGTATTTT,CASSQPWTSGGRTDTQYF,TRBV4-1,TRBJ2-3,TRBD2,NA
TGTGCCAGCAGCCCATGGACAGGGTTTGGCTACACCTTC,CASSPWTGFGYTF,TRBV14,TRBJ1-2,TRBD1,NA
TGTGCCAGTAGATACACATCTTACGACACTGAAGCTTTCTTT,CASRYTSYDTEAFF,TRBV19,TRBJ1-1,NA,NA
TGCAGCGTTGGGGGTGACAGGGGTGACTATGGCTACACCTTC,CSVGGDRGDYGYTF,TRBV29-1,TRBJ1-2,TRBD1,NA
TGTGCCAGCAGTCAACGGGAAGCGGGGGGCACGGATACGCAGTATTTT,CASSQREAGGTDTQYF,TRBV2,TRBJ2-3,TRBD2,NA
TGTGCCAGCAGCTTAGCAAGGGGAGGATCCACTGAAGCTTTCTTT,CASSLARGGSTEAFF,TRBV13,TRBJ1-1,NA,NA
TGTGCCACGGGACAGGCGCTCTCCTACGAGCAGTACTTC,CATGQALSYEQYF,TRBV19,TRBJ2-7,TRBD1,few
TGTGCCAGCAGCACGGAGTATGTGGTTGGTCAGAATGGCTACACCTTC,CASSTEYVVGQNGYTF,TRBV5-6,TRBJ1-2,NA,NA
TGCGCCAGCAGCACGGGGACTAGTCGCCCACGAGAGACCCAGTACTTC,CASSTGTSRPRETQYF,TRBV5-1,TRBJ2-5,TRBD2,NA
TGTGCCAGCTGGCGCGGGGCCGAGGCGCAGTATTTT,CASWRGAEAQYF,TRBV6-5,TRBJ2-3,NA,NA
TGTGCCAGCTCCCCTGCGGAATCTGGAAACACCATATATTTT,CASSPAESGNTIYF,TRBV18,TRBJ1-3,NA,NA
TGCGCCAGCAGCCAAGGAGGCATCTTGAACACTGAAGCTTTCTTT,CASSQGGILNTEAFF,TRBV4-3,TRBJ1-1,NA,few
TGCGCCAGCAGACCTGGTCACAGGCAAACGGACGAGCAGTACTTC,CASRPGHRQTDEQYF,TRBV4-3,TRBJ2-7,NA,NA